Below, 20 T cell receptor beta chains from the same sample are listed, as sequenced in a study of blood T cells in healthy people across ages. Primed by a sample-barcoded 5' primer and a J-beta primer mix, a second PCR proceeded for roughly 6 to 12 cycles. TCRdb analysed the 5' RACE reads with MiXCR anew, one entry per CDR3 protein. There are under 1 million distinct CDR3 sequences in the sample; roughly 44% occur only once, and roughly a fifth lies in the top ten. Material for sequencing was blood. The receptor source for this set is a man aged 60 to 75 in good health.

In regard to this clonotype: Given a much more abundant clone one base away, this may be a read error. The chain is built from TRBV27 and TRBJ2-6; perhaps TRBD1 as D (5 bases). CDR1 MNHEY and CDR2 SMNVEV come from the germline V gene (reference sequence). The CDR3 totals 15 residues. The CDR3 is CASSKRLSGANVPTF. The CDR3 nucleotides read TGTGCCAGCAGCAAGAGGTTGTCTGGGGCCAACGTCCCGACTTTC.

J is TRBJ1-6 and V is TRBV9, with no clear D. Per the germline V gene, CDR1 is SGDLS and CDR2 is YYNGEE. Trimming removed 4 bases from V and 8 bases from J, with 16 bases in between. The CDR3 spans 15 residues. DNA of the CDR3: TGTGCCAGCAGCCCTCATACTCTAAGTGATTCACCCCTCCACTTT. This translates into CASSPHTLSDSPLHF.

The J gene is TRBJ2-2, the V gene TRBV7-9; 11 bases are a match to TRBD1. Germline V gives CDR1 SEHNR, CDR2 FQNEAQ (reference sequence). CDR3 length: 15 residues. The trim removed 6 bases at V and 4 bases at J, leaving 4 bases unmatched. CDR3 bases: TGTGCCAGCAGACCGGGACAGGGGGTCACCGGGGAGCTGTTTTTT. Its translation: CASRPGQGVTGELFF.

The genes are TRBV6-1 and TRBJ2-3; D may be TRBD1 or TRBD2 (5 bases each). Between the trimmed V and J ends, which lost 6 bases and 8 bases, there was a span of 15 bases. The CDR3 is 13 residues long. From germline, CDR1 is MNHNS and CDR2 SASEGT. The DNA for the CDR3 is TGTGCCAGCAGCCCGAGAGGGACCCGTACGCAGTATTTT. Its protein is CASSPRGTRTQYF.

The count of this clonotype is one. The V call is TRBV7-9, the J call TRBJ1-1; TRBD1 matches at 7 bases. In germline, CDR1 is SEHNR, CDR2 FQNEAQ (reference sequence). V was pared by 4 bases and J by 0 bases, with 11 bases of the junction left unmatched. CDR3 length: 17 residues. The CDR3 reads CASSSSYRDRVNTEAFF. The CDR3 coding sequence is TGTGCCAGCAGCTCAAGTTACCGTGACAGGGTGAACACTGAAGCTTTCTTT.

The chain's CDR3 is CASSPGQGGTQYF. CDR3 nucleotide sequence: TGTGCCAGCAGTCCGGGACAGGGAGGGACCCAGTACTTC. The chain recombines TRBV13 with TRBJ2-5; 9 nucleotides match TRBD1. This CDR3 comprises 13 residues. CDR1 is PRHDT, CDR2 FYEKMQ, per germline (reference sequence). The V gene end was trimmed by 6 bases and the J gene end by 7 bases; junction bases not matched to a gene: 6.

This clonotype appeared many times. An end of the junction does not agree with germline; a read error may underlie this. CDR3 in DNA: TGTGCCAGCAGCTTATTGCCCTCTGGGGCCAACGTCCTGACTTTC. Encoded protein: CASSLLPSGANVLTF. V gene TRBV5-1 combines with J gene TRBJ2-6; D not resolved. Germline V gene sequence: CDR1 SGHRS, CDR2 YFSETQ. The CDR3 contains 15 residues.

This chain links TRBV6-6 with TRBJ1-1, with D possibly being TRBD1 (6 bases). Germline CDR1 is MNHNY and CDR2 is SVGAGI (reference sequence). The CDR3 totals 15 residues. V lost 2 bases, J lost 4 bases, and 14 bases lay in between. This chain's CDR3 is CASSYRPGGGTEAFF. CDR3 in DNA: TGTGCCAGCAGTTACCGACCCGGAGGGGGCACTGAAGCTTTCTTT.

In its sample, this clonotype was seen once. The V call is TRBV12-3 or TRBV12-4, the J call TRBJ2-5; either TRBD1 or TRBD2 may fit D (6 bases each). The V end was cut by 1 base, the J end by 13 bases, with 16 bases between. CDR3 length equals 13 residues. The CDR3, as DNA: TGTGCCAGCAGTTTAGGACAGGACTACGAGCGGTACTTC. It translates to CASSLGQDYERYF.

The chain is built from TRBV11-2 and TRBJ2-3; 8 bases fit TRBD2. This CDR3 comprises 16 residues. The trim removed 5 bases at V and 0 bases at J, leaving 7 bases unmatched. Germline V gene sequence: CDR1 SGHAT, CDR2 FQNNGV. The CDR3 nucleotides read TGTGCCAGCAGCCCACTGACTAGCGCTAGCACAGATACGCAGTATTTT. This codes for CASSPLTSASTDTQYF.

The chain employs TRBV11-2 and TRBJ1-1; D is perhaps TRBD1 (5 bases). The ends were cut back, 5 bases at V and 1 base at J, with 20 bases in the middle. CDR1 is SGHAT, CDR2 FQNNGV, per germline. The CDR3 runs to 17 residues. The CDR3: CASSPGGTPKPNTEAFF. DNA for the CDR3: TGTGCCAGCAGCCCTGGGGGGACCCCCAAACCGAACACTGAAGCTTTCTTT.

The chain carries TRBV6-1 and TRBJ2-7; 7 bases match TRBD1. V dropped 5 bases and J dropped 2; count of bases not matched to a gene: 15. The germline gives CDR1 MNHNS, CDR2 SASEGT. The CDR3 consists of 17 residues. CDR3 region: CASSRDMTGIFTYEQYF. The CDR3 DNA follows: TGTGCCAGCAGTCGCGACATGACAGGGATCTTTACCTACGAGCAGTACTTC.

This clonotype has at least ten counts. The rearrangement uses TRBV29-1 and TRBJ2-3, with TRBD2 matching over 8 bases. From germline, CDR1 is SQVTM and CDR2 ANQGSEA. V lost 6 bases, J lost 6 bases, and 8 bases stayed unmatched. The CDR3 consists of 13 residues. The CDR3 reads CSVGRGGGDTQYF. The CDR3 DNA reads TGCAGCGTCGGACGAGGCGGGGGGGATACGCAGTATTTT.

This clonotype came up a few times. This chain connects TRBV4-3 to TRBJ1-2; D might be TRBD1 (6 bases). V was pared by 2 bases and J by 7 bases, with 11 bases between. CDR1 is LGHNA, CDR2 YSLEER, per germline. The CDR3 spans 13 residues. The CDR3 here is CASSQNDRFGYTF. The CDR3 nucleotides are TGCGCCAGCAGCCAAAACGACAGGTTTGGCTACACCTTC.

The V call is TRBV4-3, the J call TRBJ2-5; TRBD2 might be the D (6 bases). Trimming cost V 11 bases and J 11 bases, with 21 bases left between them. This CDR3 spans 12 amino acids. CDR1 is LGHNA and CDR2 is YSLEER in the germline V gene. This CDR3 reads CADGGSYNEQYF. CDR3 nucleotides: TGCGCCGACGGAGGGTCCTACAATGAGCAGTACTTC.

A few counts support this clonotype. The V gene is TRBV24-1, the J gene TRBJ1-2; weak D call: TRBD1 (5 bases). V gave up 2 bases and J gave up 10 bases, with 10 bases separating them. This CDR3 is built from 12 residues. CDR1 is KGHDR, CDR2 SFDVKD, per germline. CDR3 bases: TGTGCCACCAGTGATTGGGGGGTAACCTACACCTTC. Its protein product is CATSDWGVTYTF.

This sequence joins TRBV20-1 and TRBJ2-5; TRBD1 matches at 7 bases. Germline loops: CDR1 DFQATT, CDR2 SNEGSKA (reference sequence). CDR3 size: 13 residues. The V segment lost 7 bases and the J segment 2 bases; nucleotides outside the gene matches: 7. CDR3 in amino acids: CSGTGTAQETQYF. For the CDR3, the DNA is TGCAGTGGTACCGGGACAGCTCAAGAGACCCAGTACTTC.

This clonotype was counted only a few times. This chain uses TRBV14 with TRBJ2-7, with D hard to call. V was trimmed by 4 bases and J by 7 bases, leaving 17 bases between them. CDR1 is SGHDN, CDR2 FVKESK, per germline. The CDR3 sequence is 14 residues long. The CDR3, as DNA: TGTGCCAGCAGCCTTACGAACCTCCGTGGGGAGCAGTACTTC. It is translated as CASSLTNLRGEQYF.

The gene calls are TRBV20-1 and TRBJ2-7; D assignment may be TRBD1 or TRBD2 (6 bases each). Gene TRBJ2-5 matches the end of the DNA better, so the J call may be wrong. The CDR3 extends over 14 amino acids. Germline V gene lookup returns CDR1 DFQATT and CDR2 SNEGSKA (reference sequence). In DNA form, the CDR3 reads TGCAGTGCTCCTCCCGCGGGGAGAGGGGGGACCCAGTACTTC. Encoded protein: CSAPPAGRGGTQYF.

This clonotype was found once. V is TRBV14 and J is TRBJ2-1; D unclear. The CDR3 has 15 residues. V lost 3 bases and J 6 bases, leaving 15 bases between the germline ends. Germline CDR1 is SGHDN and CDR2 is FVKESK. Here the CDR3 DNA reads TGTGCCAGCAGCCATTTGGGAAATACCCTCAATGAGCAGTTCTTC. It yields the protein CASSHLGNTLNEQFF.